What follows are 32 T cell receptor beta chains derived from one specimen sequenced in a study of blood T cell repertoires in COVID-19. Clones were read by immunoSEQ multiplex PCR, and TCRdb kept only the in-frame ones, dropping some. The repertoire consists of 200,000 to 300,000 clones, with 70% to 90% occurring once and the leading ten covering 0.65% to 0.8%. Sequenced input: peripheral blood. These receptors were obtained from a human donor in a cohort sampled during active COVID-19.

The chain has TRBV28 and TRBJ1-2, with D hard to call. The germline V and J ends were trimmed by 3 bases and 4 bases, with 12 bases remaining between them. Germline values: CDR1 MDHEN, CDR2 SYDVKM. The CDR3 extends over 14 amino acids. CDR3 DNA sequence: TGTGCCAGCAGTTTCCCACAAACCTTCTATGGCTACACCTTC. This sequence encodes CASSFPQTFYGYTF.

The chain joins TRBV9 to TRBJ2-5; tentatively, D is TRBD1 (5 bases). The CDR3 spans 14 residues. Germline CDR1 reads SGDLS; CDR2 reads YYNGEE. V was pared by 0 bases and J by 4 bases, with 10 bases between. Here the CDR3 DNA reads TGTGCCAGCAGCGTAGCAGGGAACTTAGAGACCCAGTACTTC. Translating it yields CASSVAGNLETQYF.

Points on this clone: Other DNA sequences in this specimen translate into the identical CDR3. The CDR3 loop reads CASSPPGNTEAFF. The CDR3 bases are TGTGCCAGCTCACCCCCAGGGAACACTGAAGCTTTCTTT. The chain joins TRBV18 to TRBJ1-1; D is ambiguous. CDR3 length: 13 residues. Germline-derived CDR1 and CDR2 are KGHSH and LQKENI. V lost 3 bases and J 1 base, leaving 6 bases between the germline ends.

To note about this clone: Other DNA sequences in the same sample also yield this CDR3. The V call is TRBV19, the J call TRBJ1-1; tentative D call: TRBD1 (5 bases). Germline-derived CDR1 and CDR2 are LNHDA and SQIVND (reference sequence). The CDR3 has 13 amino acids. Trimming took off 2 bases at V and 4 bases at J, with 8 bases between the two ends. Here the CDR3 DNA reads TGTGCCAGTAGTATACAGGGTAGCACTGAAGCTTTCTTT. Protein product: CASSIQGSTEAFF. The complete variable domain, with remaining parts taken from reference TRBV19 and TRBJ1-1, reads DGGITQSPKYLFRKEGQNVTLSCEQNLNHDAMYWYRQDPGQGLRLIYYSQIVNDFQKGDIAEGYSVSREKKESFPLTVTSAQKNPTAFYLCASSIQGSTEAFFGQGTRLTVV.

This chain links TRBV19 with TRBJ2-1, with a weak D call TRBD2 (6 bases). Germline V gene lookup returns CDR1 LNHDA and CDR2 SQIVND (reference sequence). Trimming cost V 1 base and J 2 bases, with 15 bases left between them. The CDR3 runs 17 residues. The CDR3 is CASSIGGGVAAYNEQFF. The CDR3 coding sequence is TGTGCCAGTAGTATAGGAGGAGGGGTAGCGGCCTACAATGAGCAGTTCTTC.

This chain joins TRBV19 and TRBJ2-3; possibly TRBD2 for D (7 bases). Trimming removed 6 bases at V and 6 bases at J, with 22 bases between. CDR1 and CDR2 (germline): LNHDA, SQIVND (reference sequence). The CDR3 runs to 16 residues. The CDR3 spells CASRAPQGGVEDTQYF. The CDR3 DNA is TGTGCCAGTAGAGCCCCCCAAGGGGGGGTCGAGGATACGCAGTATTTT. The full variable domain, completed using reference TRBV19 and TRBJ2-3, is DGGITQSPKYLFRKEGQNVTLSCEQNLNHDAMYWYRQDPGQGLRLIYYSQIVNDFQKGDIAEGYSVSREKKESFPLTVTSAQKNPTAFYLCASRAPQGGVEDTQYFGPGTRLTVL.

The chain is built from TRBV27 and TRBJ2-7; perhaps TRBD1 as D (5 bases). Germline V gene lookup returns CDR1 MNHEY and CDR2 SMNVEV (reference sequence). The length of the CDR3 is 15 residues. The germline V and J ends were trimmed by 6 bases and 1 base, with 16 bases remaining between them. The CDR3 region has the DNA TGTGCCAGCAGCCCAGGGTGGGTAGGTTCCTACGAGCAGTACTTC. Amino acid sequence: CASSPGWVGSYEQYF.

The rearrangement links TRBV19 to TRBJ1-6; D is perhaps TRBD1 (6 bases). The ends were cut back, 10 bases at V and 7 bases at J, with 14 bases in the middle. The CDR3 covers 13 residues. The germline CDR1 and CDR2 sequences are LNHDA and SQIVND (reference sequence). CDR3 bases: TGTGCCACAGCTGACAGGCTAAATTCACCCCTCCACTTT. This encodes CATADRLNSPLHF.

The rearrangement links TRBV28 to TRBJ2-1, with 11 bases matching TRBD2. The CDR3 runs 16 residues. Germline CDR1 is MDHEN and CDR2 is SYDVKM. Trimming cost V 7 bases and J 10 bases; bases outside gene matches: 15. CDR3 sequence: CASTDSVLAGGGEQFF. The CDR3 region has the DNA TGTGCCAGCACTGACTCGGTGCTAGCGGGGGGCGGGGAGCAGTTCTTC.

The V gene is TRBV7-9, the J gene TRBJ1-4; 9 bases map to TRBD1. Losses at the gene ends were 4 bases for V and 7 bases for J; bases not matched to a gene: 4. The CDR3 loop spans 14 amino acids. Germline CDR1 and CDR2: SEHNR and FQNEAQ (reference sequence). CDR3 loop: CASSSQGASEKLFF. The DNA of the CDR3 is TGTGCCAGCAGCTCACAGGGGGCAAGTGAAAAACTGTTTTTT.

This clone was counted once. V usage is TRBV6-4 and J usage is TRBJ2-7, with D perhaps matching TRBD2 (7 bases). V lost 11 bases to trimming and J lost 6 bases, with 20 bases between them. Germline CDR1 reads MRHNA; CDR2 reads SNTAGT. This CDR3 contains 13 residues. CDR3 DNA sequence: TGTGCCCGTCTAGGGGGAGGGCCAGGCGAGCAGTACTTC. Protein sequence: CARLGGGPGEQYF.

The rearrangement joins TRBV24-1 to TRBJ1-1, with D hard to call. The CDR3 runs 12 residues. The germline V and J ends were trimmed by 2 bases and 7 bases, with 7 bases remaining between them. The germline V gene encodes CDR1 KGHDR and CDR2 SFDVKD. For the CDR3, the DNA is TGTGCCACCAGTGATTCACAAGATGAAGCTTTCTTT. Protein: CATSDSQDEAFF.

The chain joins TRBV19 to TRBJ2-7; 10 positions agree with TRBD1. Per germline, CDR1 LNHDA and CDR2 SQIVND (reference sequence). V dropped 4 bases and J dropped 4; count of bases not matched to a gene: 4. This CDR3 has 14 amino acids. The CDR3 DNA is TGTGCCAGTAGTAGGGACAGGGGAACTTACGAGCAGTACTTC. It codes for CASSRDRGTYEQYF.

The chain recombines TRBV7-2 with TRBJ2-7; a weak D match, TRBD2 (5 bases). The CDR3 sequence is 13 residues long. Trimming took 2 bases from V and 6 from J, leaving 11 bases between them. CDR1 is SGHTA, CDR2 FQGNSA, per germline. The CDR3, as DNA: TGTGCCAGCAGCTTAAATTGGAGGACCGAGCAGTACTTC. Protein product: CASSLNWRTEQYF.

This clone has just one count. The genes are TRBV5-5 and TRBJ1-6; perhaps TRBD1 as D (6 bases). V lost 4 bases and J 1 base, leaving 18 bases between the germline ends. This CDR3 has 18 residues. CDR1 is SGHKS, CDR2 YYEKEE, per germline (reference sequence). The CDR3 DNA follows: TGTGCCAGCAGCCGTAGACGGGGGGCGAATTCCTATAATTCACCCCTCCACTTT. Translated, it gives CASSRRRGANSYNSPLHF.

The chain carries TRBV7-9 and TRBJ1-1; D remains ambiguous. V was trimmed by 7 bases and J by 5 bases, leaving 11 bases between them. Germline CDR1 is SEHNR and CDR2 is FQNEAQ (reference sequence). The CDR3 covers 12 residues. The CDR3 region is CASNSRFTEAFF. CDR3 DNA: TGTGCCAGCAATAGTAGATTTACTGAAGCTTTCTTT.

CDR3 in DNA: TGTGCCAGCAGCTTAAAACAGAACACTGAAGCTTTCTTT. This encodes CASSLKQNTEAFF. The chain joins TRBV7-9 to TRBJ1-1, with D unclear. The CDR3 loop spans 13 amino acids. Germline loops: CDR1 SEHNR, CDR2 FQNEAQ (reference sequence). V was pared by 2 bases and J by 1 base, with 5 bases between. The full variable domain, rest sourced from reference TRBV7-9 and TRBJ1-1, is DTGVSQNPRHKITKRGQNVTFRCDPISEHNRLYWYRQTLGQGPEFLTYFQNEAQLEKSRLLSDRFSAERPKGSFSTLEIQRTEQGDSAMYLCASSLKQNTEAFFGQGTRLTVV.

CDR3: CASSPSTSGLYEQYF. In DNA form, the CDR3 reads TGTGCCAGCAGTCCAAGTACTAGCGGGCTCTACGAGCAGTACTTC. The rearrangement uses TRBV28 and TRBJ2-7, with TRBD2 matching 9 bases. This CDR3 has 15 amino acids. With V trimmed by 5 bases and J by 3 bases, 8 bases remained unmatched. Per the germline V gene, CDR1 is MDHEN and CDR2 is SYDVKM.

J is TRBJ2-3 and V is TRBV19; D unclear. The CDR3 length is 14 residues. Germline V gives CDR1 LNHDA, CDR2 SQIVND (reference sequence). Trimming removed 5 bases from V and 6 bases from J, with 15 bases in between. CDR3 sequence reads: CASSLSFLRDTQYF. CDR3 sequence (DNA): TGTGCCAGTAGTTTATCGTTTTTACGGGATACGCAGTATTTT.

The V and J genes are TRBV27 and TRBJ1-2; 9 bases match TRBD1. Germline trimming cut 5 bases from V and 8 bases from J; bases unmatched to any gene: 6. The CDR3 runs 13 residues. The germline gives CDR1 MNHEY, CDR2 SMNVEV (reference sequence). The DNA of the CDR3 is TGTGCCAGCAGTCCGCGACAGGGGGAGGGCTACACCTTC. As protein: CASSPRQGEGYTF.

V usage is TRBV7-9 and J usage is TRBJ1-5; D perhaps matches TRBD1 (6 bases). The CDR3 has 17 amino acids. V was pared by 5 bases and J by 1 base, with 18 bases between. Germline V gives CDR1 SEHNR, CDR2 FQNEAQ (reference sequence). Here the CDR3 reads CASSDETGLGSNQPQHF. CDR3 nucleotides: TGTGCCAGCAGCGATGAGACAGGACTTGGAAGCAATCAGCCCCAGCATTTT.

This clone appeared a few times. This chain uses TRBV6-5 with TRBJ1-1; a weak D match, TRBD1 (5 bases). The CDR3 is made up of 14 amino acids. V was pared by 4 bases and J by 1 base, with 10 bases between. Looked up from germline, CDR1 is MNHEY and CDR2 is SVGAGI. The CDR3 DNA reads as TGTGCCAGCAGTTGGAAGACAGCGAACACTGAAGCTTTCTTT. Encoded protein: CASSWKTANTEAFF.

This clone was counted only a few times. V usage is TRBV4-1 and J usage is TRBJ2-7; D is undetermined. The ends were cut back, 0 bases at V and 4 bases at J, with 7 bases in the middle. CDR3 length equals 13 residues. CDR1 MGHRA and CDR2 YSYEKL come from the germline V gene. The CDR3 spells CASSQDVFYEQYF. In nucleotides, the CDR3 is TGCGCCAGCAGCCAAGACGTTTTTTACGAGCAGTACTTC.

The CDR3 DNA sequence: TGTGCCAGCAGCTTAGGCCTAGCGGGAGGAAAAGAGACCCAGTACTTC. It yields the protein CASSLGLAGGKETQYF. The rearrangement joins TRBV7-9 to TRBJ2-5, with 11 positions matching TRBD2. Germline V CDR1 and CDR2: SEHNR, FQNEAQ (reference sequence). The CDR3 runs 16 residues. J was trimmed by 3 bases and V by 1 base; bases with no gene match: 4.

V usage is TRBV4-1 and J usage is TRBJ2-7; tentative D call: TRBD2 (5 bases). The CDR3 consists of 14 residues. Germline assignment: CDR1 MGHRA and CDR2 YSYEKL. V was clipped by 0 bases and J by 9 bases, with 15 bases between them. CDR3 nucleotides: TGCGCCAGCAGCCAAGATCTGGGAGCTCTGGGGCAGTACTTC. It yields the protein CASSQDLGALGQYF.

As DNA, the CDR3 is TGTGCCATCAGAGACAGGGTAGAAGGCGAGCAGTACTTC. It encodes CAIRDRVEGEQYF. The chain couples TRBV10-3 to TRBJ2-7, with 7 bases aligning to TRBD1. The V gene's germline CDR1 is ENHRY and CDR2 SYGVKD. The length of the CDR3 is 13 residues. V was clipped by 6 bases and J by 6 bases; unmatched bases: 8.

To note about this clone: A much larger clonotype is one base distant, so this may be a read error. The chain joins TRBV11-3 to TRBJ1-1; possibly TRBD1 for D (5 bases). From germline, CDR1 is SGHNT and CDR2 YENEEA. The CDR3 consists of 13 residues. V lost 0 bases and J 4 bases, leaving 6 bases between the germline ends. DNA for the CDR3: TGTGCCAGCAGCTTAGATAGGGGCACTGAAGCTTTCTTT. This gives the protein CASSLDRGTEAFF.

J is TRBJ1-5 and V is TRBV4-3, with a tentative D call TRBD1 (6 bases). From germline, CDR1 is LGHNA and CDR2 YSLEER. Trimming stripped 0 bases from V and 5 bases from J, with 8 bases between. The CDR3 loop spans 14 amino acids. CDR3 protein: CASSQDHRDQPQHF. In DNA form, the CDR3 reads TGCGCCAGCAGCCAAGATCACAGGGATCAGCCCCAGCATTTT.

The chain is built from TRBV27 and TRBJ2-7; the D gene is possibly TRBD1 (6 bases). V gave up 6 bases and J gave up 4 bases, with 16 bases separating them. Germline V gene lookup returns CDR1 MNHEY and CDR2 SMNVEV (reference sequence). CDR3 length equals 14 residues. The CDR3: CASSSTTGLYEQYF. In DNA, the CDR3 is TGTGCCAGCAGCTCAACCACAGGGTTATACGAGCAGTACTTC.

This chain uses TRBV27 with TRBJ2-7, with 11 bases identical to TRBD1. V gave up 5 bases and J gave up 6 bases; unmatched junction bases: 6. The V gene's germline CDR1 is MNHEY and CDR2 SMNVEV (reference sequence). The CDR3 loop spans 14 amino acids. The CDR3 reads CASSPTGTGGEQYF. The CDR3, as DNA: TGTGCCAGCAGTCCGACAGGGACAGGGGGCGAGCAGTACTTC.

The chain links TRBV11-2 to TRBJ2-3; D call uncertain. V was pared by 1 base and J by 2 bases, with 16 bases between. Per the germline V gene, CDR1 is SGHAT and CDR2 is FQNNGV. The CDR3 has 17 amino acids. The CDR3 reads CASSLVVGAFTTDTQYF. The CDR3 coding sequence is TGTGCCAGCAGCTTAGTGGTCGGTGCCTTTACCACAGATACGCAGTATTTT.

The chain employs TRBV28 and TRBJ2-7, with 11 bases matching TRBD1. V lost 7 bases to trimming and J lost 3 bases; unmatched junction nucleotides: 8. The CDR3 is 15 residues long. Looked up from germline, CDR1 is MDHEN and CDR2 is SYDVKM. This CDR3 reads CASTGTGGKDYEQYF. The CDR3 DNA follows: TGTGCCAGCACCGGGACAGGGGGAAAGGACTACGAGCAGTACTTC.